Presented here are 12 T cell receptor beta chains from one specimen sequenced in a study of T cells in Graves' hyperthyroidism and ophthalmopathy. The TCR beta CDR3 regions underwent amplification using RNA transcripts as the source. HTBI primers were used for first-round RT-PCR of the TCR CDR3. TCRdb used MiXCR to reprocess the multiplex PCR reads, holding one entry per CDR3 protein. The data hold 130,000 or so distinct CDR3 sequences, with over 20% observed a single time. The sequencing input was blood. These receptors all come from a woman in her fifties or sixties with Graves' hyperthyroidism that later progressed to Graves' ophthalmopathy.

This clonotype showed up just once. This chain uses TRBV20-1 with TRBJ2-7, with D tentatively TRBD1 (5 bases). V was cut by 3 bases and J by 3 bases, with 18 bases left in between. The CDR3 consists of 15 residues. The germline gives CDR1 DFQATT, CDR2 SNEGSKA (reference sequence). CDR3 sequence (DNA): TGCAGTGCTAGGGTCACAGGATCGATCGTCTACGAGCAGTACTTC. Translated, it gives CSARVTGSIVYEQYF.

The rearrangement uses TRBV12-3 or TRBV12-4 and TRBJ2-7, with TRBD2 matching 10 bases. The CDR3 runs to 20 residues. V gave up 5 bases and J gave up 2 bases; unmatched junction bases: 21. CDR3 in DNA: TGTGCCAGCAGTCCGTCCGAAGTGGACAGCGGACTAGCGGAGCCCTACGAGCAGTACTTC. Residues: CASSPSEVDSGLAEPYEQYF.

This clonotype was recorded a few times. The chain links TRBV6-5 to TRBJ2-4; 7 bases align to TRBD1. CDR1 and CDR2 (germline): MNHEY, SVGAGI. V shed 2 bases and J 7 bases; nucleotides not matched to a gene: 5. The CDR3 contains 14 residues. The CDR3 region has the DNA TGTGCCAGCAGTTACGAGGGGGCCAGGAACATTCAGTACTTC. Translation: CASSYEGARNIQYF.

This clonotype was picked up a small number of times. The chain uses TRBV28 and TRBJ2-7, with 7 bases fitting TRBD2. The CDR3 contains 17 residues. Germline trimming cut 3 bases from V and 0 bases from J; bases unmatched to any gene: 11. Germline-derived CDR1 and CDR2 are MDHEN and SYDVKM. The DNA of the CDR3 is TGTGCCAGCAGTTTGCGGGGGAGGATCAAAAGCTCCTACGAGCAGTACTTC. Translated: CASSLRGRIKSSYEQYF.

This clonotype was seen a few times. The rearrangement links TRBV29-1 to TRBJ2-5; D remains ambiguous. The CDR3 is 12 amino acids. Trimming took 3 bases from V and 5 from J, leaving 10 bases between them. Germline V gene data show CDR1 as SQVTM and CDR2 as ANQGSEA. CDR3 loop: CSVDLGLETQYF. The CDR3 nucleotides are TGCAGCGTTGATTTAGGGCTGGAGACCCAGTACTTC.

The V and J genes are TRBV7-9 and TRBJ2-1, with 7 bases matching TRBD1. The CDR3 covers 14 residues. Per germline, CDR1 SEHNR and CDR2 FQNEAQ (reference sequence). V lost 4 bases, J lost 10 bases, and 10 bases stayed unmatched. CDR3 residues: CASSSNHRGSEQFF. The CDR3 DNA reads TGTGCCAGCAGCTCCAATCACAGGGGAAGCGAGCAGTTCTTC.

This clonotype was counted between two and nine times. The V and J genes are TRBV2 and TRBJ1-5; D unclear. The length of the CDR3 is 13 residues. Germline CDR1 SNHLY, CDR2 FYNNEI. The germline V and J ends were trimmed by 4 bases and 1 base, with 5 bases remaining between them. In nucleotides, the CDR3 is TGTGCCAGCAGTGCCCAGAGCAATCAGCCCCAGCATTTT. It encodes CASSAQSNQPQHF.

The sample holds many counts of this clonotype. The chain combines TRBV20-1 with TRBJ2-7; 11 bases agree with TRBD1. V lost 3 bases and J lost 6; bases outside the gene matches: 7. The CDR3 contains 14 residues. CDR1 and CDR2 from the germline V gene are DFQATT and SNEGSKA (reference sequence). CDR3: CSASIPDRGPEQYF. In DNA, the CDR3 is TGCAGTGCTAGCATCCCGGACAGGGGGCCCGAGCAGTACTTC.

This clonotype was seen repeatedly, ten times or more. The chain has TRBV28 and TRBJ1-4; 7 bases map to TRBD1. The V gene's germline CDR1 is MDHEN and CDR2 SYDVKM. CDR3 length: 20 amino acids. The ends lost 5 bases at V and 0 bases at J; junction bases unmatched: 18. CDR3 in DNA: TGTGCCAGCAGTACACTCCGGGACAGACCTCCCCAACCAACTAATGAAAAACTGTTTTTT. Its protein is CASSTLRDRPPQPTNEKLFF.

The chain recombines TRBV6-9 with TRBJ2-6; no clear D gene. The CDR3 runs to 15 residues. Per the germline V gene, CDR1 is MNHGY and CDR2 is SVAAGI. The V gene lost 4 bases and the J gene lost 1 base, with 8 bases spanning the gap. For the CDR3, the DNA is TGTGCCAGCAGTTTAGTAGCTTCTGGGGCCAACGTCCTGACTTTC. Translating gives CASSLVASGANVLTF.

This rearrangement joins TRBV19 to TRBJ2-3; TRBD2 matches 9 bases. CDR3 length: 14 residues. The germline CDR1 and CDR2 sequences are LNHDA and SQIVND (reference sequence). With V trimmed by 8 bases and J by 5 bases, 8 bases remained unmatched. The CDR3 reads CASPIAGEGDTQYF. CDR3 bases: TGTGCCAGTCCTATAGCGGGAGAGGGAGATACGCAGTATTTT.

The V and J genes are TRBV28 and TRBJ2-5; 7 positions agree with TRBD2. The junction had 6 bases not matched to a gene; V was cut back by 1 base and J by 4 bases. Per germline, CDR1 MDHEN and CDR2 SYDVKM. This CDR3 has 15 residues. The CDR3: CASSLLRGGVETQYF. The DNA of the CDR3 is TGTGCCAGCAGTTTATTGAGGGGAGGGGTAGAGACCCAGTACTTC. Full variable domain (remainder filled in from reference TRBV28 and TRBJ2-5): DVKVTQSSRYLVKRTGEKVFLECVQDMDHENMFWYRQDPGLGLRLIYFSYDVKMKEKGDIPEGYSVSREKKERFSLILESASTNQTSMYLCASSLLRGGVETQYFGPGTRLLVL.